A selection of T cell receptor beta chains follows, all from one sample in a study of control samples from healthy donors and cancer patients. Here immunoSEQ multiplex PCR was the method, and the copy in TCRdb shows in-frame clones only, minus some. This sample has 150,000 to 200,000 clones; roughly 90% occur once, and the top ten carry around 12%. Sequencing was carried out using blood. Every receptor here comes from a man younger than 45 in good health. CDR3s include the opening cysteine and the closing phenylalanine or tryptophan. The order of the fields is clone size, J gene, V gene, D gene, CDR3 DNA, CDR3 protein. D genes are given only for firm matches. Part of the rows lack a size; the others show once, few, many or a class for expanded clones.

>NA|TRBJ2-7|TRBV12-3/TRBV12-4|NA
TGTGCCAGCAGTCCCTACAGTACCTACGAGCAGTACTTC
CASSPYSTYEQYF
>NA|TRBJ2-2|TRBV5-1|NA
TGCGCCAGCAGAGGGGGGGCACAGAACACCGGGGAGCTGTTTTTT
CASRGGAQNTGELFF
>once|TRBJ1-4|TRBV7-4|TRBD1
TGTGCCAGCAGTTTACAGGGGGACTTGGGCGAAAAACTGTTTTTT
CASSLQGDLGEKLFF
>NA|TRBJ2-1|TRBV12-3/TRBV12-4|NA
TGTGCCAGCAGTTTACTCTCGAGCAATGAGCAGTTCTTC
CASSLLSSNEQFF
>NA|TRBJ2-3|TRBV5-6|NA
TGTGCCAGCAGCTTGGGTGGAGGGGGTGCAGATACGCAGTATTTT
CASSLGGGGADTQYF
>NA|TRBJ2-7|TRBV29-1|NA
TGCAGCGCCATAAGCGACGGTTACGAGCAGTACTTC
CSAISDGYEQYF
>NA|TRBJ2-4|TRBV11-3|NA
TGTGCCAGCAGCTCCCCCGCAGGGACGGCCAAAAACATTCAGTACTTC
CASSSPAGTAKNIQYF
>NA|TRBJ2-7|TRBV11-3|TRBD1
TGTGCCAGCATTGACACAGGGATAGGGGGCCTCAGCTCCTACGAGCAGTACTTC
CASIDTGIGGLSSYEQYF
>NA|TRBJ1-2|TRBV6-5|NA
TGTGCCAGCAGTTACTCGAACAGGGAAGGTGGCTACACCTTC
CASSYSNREGGYTF
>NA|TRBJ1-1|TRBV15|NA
TGTGCCACCAGCAGAGATGGGGGGGGCACTGAAGCTTTCTTT
CATSRDGGGTEAFF
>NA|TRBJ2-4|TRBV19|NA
TGTGCCAGTAGTATCGGTGAGAACATTCAGTACTTC
CASSIGENIQYF
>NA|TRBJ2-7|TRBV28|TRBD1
TGTGCCAGCACTGACCCTGGGACAGGATTATACGAGCAGTACTTC
CASTDPGTGLYEQYF
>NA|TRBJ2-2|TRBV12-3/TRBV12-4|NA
TGTGCCAGCACCACAGGGTCCGGGGAGCTGTTTTTT
CASTTGSGELFF
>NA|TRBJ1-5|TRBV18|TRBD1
TGTGCCAGCTCATCACCGGGACAGGGAAATCAGCCCCAGCATTTT
CASSSPGQGNQPQHF
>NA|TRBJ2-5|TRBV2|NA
TGTGCCAGCAGTGAAGGCAGTCAAGAGACCCAGTACTTC
CASSEGSQETQYF
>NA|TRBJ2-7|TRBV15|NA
TGTGCCACCAGCAGAGATAGGTCCTCCGGCGGGGATTCCTCCTACGAGCAGTACTTC
CATSRDRSSGGDSSYEQYF
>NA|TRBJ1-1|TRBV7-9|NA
TGTGCCAGCAGCTTAGAAGACAGTATGACTGAAGCTTTCTTT
CASSLEDSMTEAFF
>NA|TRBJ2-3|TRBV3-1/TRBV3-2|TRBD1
TGTGCCAGCAGCCCCTGGGGACAGAACACAGATACGCAGTATTTT
CASSPWGQNTDTQYF
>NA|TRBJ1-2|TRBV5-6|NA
TGTGCCAGCAGCTCTGACGAAGGCTACACCTTC
CASSSDEGYTF
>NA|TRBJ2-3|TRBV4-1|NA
TGCGCCAGCAGCCCTGGACTCGGGGGTAGGGCCACAGATACGCAGTATTTT
CASSPGLGGRATDTQYF
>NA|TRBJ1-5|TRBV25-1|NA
TGTGCCAGCGCTGACAATAGCAATCAGCCCCAGCATTTT
CASADNSNQPQHF
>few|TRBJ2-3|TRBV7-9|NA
TGTGCCAGCAGCTTAGTTCCTAGCCGGGATACGCAGTATTTT
CASSLVPSRDTQYF
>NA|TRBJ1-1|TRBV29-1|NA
TGCAGCGTTGAAAGGGCAGGGAGGATGGCTTTCTTT
CSVERAGRMAFF
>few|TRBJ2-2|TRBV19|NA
TGTGCCAGTAGTATCGAATATACCTTGGGGGAGCTGTTTTTT
CASSIEYTLGELFF
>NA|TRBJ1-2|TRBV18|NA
TGTGCCAGCTCACCGCAAGGGGAGGCGGATGGCTACACCTTC
CASSPQGEADGYTF
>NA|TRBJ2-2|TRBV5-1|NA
TGCGCCAGCAGCTTCTTTACCACCGGGGAGCTGTTTTTT
CASSFFTTGELFF
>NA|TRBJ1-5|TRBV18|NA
TGTGCCAGCTCAGGTTATCATTGGGCCTCTGAAACCCGCTATCAGCCCCAGCATTTT
CASSGYHWASETRYQPQHF
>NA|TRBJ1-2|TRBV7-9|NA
TGTGCCAGCAGCCTAGGGGGGGCCGACTATGGCTACACCTTC
CASSLGGADYGYTF
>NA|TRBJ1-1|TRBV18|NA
TGTGCCAGCTCACCGGGCAGGGGTAGTGAGGCAAACACTGAAGCTTTCTTT
CASSPGRGSEANTEAFF
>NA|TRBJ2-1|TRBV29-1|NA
TGCAGCGTTGACGGGACCGAAAGCTCCTACAATGAGCAGTTCTTC
CSVDGTESSYNEQFF
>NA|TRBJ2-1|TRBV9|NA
TGTGCCAGCAGCGTAGCCGACACAAGGAATGAGCAGTTCTTC
CASSVADTRNEQFF
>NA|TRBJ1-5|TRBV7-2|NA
TGTGCCAGCAGCCTATCTTACACGGACAGACATCAGCCCCAGCATTTT
CASSLSYTDRHQPQHF
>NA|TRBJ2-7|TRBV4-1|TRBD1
TGCGCCAGCAGGGAACTCGGGACAGGACGGTACGAGCAGTACTTC
CASRELGTGRYEQYF
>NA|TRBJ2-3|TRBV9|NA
TGTGCCAGCAGCGACCGGGGAGATACGCAGTATTTT
CASSDRGDTQYF
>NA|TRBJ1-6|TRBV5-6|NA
TGTGCCAGCAGCTTGGTAGGCTCACCCCTCCACTTT
CASSLVGSPLHF
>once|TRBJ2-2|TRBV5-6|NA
TGTGCCAGCAGCTCATTCCCCTCGGGGCCCACCGGGGAGCTGTTTTTT
CASSSFPSGPTGELFF
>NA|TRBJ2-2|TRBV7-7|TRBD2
TGTGCCAGCAGCTTATATAGCGGGTTGAACACCGGGGAGCTGTTTTTT
CASSLYSGLNTGELFF
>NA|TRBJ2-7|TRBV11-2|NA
TGTGCCAGCAGCTCCCAGCCTCTTCTTGAGCAGTACTTC
CASSSQPLLEQYF
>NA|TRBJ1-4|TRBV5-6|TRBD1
TGTGCCAGCAGCTTGGGACAGGGAGAAAAACTGTTTTTT
CASSLGQGEKLFF
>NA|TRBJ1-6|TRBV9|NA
TGTGCCAGCAGCGTAGACCCTGGGAATTCACCCCTCCACTTT
CASSVDPGNSPLHF
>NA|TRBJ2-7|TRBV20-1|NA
TGCAGTGCTAGTAGGACGAGCTCCTACGAGCAGTACTTC
CSASRTSSYEQYF
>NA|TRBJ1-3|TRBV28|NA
TGTGCCAGCAGTTCAAACAGAAACACCATATATTTT
CASSSNRNTIYF
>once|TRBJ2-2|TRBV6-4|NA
TGTGCCAGCAGTGGGCAAGCTACCGGGGAGCTGTTTTTT
CASSGQATGELFF
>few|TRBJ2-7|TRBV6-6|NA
TGTGCCAGCAGTTCCGTCTACGAGCAGTACTTC
CASSSVYEQYF
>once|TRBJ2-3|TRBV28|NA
TGTGCCAGCAGTTCAGTGTACAGCACAGATACGCAGTATTTT
CASSSVYSTDTQYF
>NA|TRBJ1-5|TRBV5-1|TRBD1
TGCGCCAGCAGCTTGTCGGGGACAGGAGACCAGCCCCAGCATTTT
CASSLSGTGDQPQHF
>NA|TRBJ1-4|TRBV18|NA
TGTGCCAGCTCACCACGGCAGGGTGGAACTAATGAAAAACTGTTTTTT
CASSPRQGGTNEKLFF
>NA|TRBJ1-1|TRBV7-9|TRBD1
TGTGCCAGCAGGCAGAAAGACAGGGTGAACACTGAAGCTTTCTTT
CASRQKDRVNTEAFF
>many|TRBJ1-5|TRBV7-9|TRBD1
TGTGCCAGCAGCGCCGGGACAGACAATCAGCCCCAGCATTTT
CASSAGTDNQPQHF
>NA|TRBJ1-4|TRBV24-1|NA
TGTGCCACCAGTGATTCTGGAGAAAATGAAAAACTGTTTTTT
CATSDSGENEKLFF
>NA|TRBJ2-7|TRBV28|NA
TGTGCCAGCAGTTTCAGGGACGAGCAGTACTTC
CASSFRDEQYF
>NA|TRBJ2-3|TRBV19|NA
TGTGCCAGTAGTATAGGTGGGAGGAGCACAGATACGCAGTATTTT
CASSIGGRSTDTQYF
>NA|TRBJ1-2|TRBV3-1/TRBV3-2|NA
TGTGCCAGCAGCCAAGAGAGCAGGGTCAACAACTATGGCTACACCTTC
CASSQESRVNNYGYTF
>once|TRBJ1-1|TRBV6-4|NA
TGTGCGGGACCCGAGGCAGCTTTCTTT
CAGPEAAFF
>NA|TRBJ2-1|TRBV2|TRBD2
TGTGCCAGCAGGGGACTAGCGGGTTGGGAGCAGTTCTTC
CASRGLAGWEQFF
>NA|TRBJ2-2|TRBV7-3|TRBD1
TGTGCCAGCAGTTTTGCAGGGGGTGTCACCGGGGAGCTGTTTTTT
CASSFAGGVTGELFF
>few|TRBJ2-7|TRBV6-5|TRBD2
TGTGCCAGCAGTTACAAGCGGGGGACCGGAGAGCAGTACTTC
CASSYKRGTGEQYF